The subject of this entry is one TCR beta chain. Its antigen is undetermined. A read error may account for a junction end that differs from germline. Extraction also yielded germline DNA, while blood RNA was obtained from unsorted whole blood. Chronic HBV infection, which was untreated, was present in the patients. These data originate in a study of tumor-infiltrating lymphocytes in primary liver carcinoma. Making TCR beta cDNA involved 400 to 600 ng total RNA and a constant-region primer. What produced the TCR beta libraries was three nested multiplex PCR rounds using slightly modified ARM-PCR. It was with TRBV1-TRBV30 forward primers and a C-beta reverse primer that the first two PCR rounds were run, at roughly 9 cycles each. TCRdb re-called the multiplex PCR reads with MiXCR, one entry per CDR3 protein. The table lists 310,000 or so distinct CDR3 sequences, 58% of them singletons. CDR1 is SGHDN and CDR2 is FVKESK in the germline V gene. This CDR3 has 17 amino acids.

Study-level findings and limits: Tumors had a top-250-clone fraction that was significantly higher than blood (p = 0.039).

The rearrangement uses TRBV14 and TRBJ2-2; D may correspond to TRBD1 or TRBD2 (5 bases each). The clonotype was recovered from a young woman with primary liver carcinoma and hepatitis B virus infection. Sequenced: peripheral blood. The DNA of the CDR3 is TGTGCCAGCAGCCAAAGATCCGGGACGGACAACACCGAGGAGCTGTTTTTT. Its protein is CASSQRSGTDNTEELFF.